This TCR beta chain is from a study of OX40 agonist ivuxolimab in advanced cancers. About the investigation overall: Ivuxolimab, which targeted the costimulatory receptor OX40 (CD134), was an agonistic, fully human IgG2 monoclonal antibody. Intravenous ivuxolimab was administered to patients every 2 weeks at six dose levels: 0.01, 0.1, 0.3, 1.5, 3 and 10 mg/kg. Among the roughly 50 dose-escalation patients, 19 had hepatocellular carcinoma, about 15 melanoma, 9 renal cell carcinoma and 9 head and neck cancer. In the dose-escalation cohort, 82.7% of patients were male, and the mean age was around 60 years, with a range of roughly 20 to 80. Patients were allowed to have had prior anti-PD-1, anti-PD-L1 or anti-CTLA-4 therapy, and around 40% of the dose-escalation patients had previously received checkpoint inhibitors. Three dose-escalation patients achieved partial responses, one with hepatocellular carcinoma and two with cutaneous melanoma. Peripheral TCRbeta sequencing was intended to test whether TCR sequence diversity was altered and clonal T-cell expansion was caused by ivuxolimab. The paper describes the monotherapy dose-escalation part (N = 52 patients) of the phase I trial of ivuxolimab. Overall study results and their limits: After ivuxolimab, CD8+ T cells had more expanded clones than CD4+ T cells on average. Antigen specificity was not determined for the clonally expanded peripheral T cells. At doses of 0.1 to 3.0 mg/kg, clonal expansion of both CD4+ and CD8+ blood T cells was observed from baseline to week 6. In the 0.1-3.0 mg/kg groups, partial responders were among the patients with the lowest normalized peripheral clonal expansion, particularly in CD8+ T cells. Low levels of normalized T-cell clonal expansion were also seen in some patients who did not respond.

CDR1 and CDR2 are read off the germline V gene as MDHEN and SYDVKM. The junction carries 10 bases between V and J, which are trimmed by 7 bases and 4 bases respectively. The cysteine opens and the phenylalanine closes a CDR3 of 12 amino acids. Only the CDR3 DNA is retained, 36 bases long and in frame from the first base. To note about this clone: Its antigen is currently not known. Base qualities are not provided; no much larger clone lies one nucleotide away.

The trial excluded patients who had a history of autoimmune disease or who were on systemic immunosuppression. Peripheral blood for TCR sequencing was collected from all dose cohorts at baseline, on cycle 4 day 1, and on cycle 7 day 1. Samples came from an open-label, multicenter, first-in-human phase I dose-escalation trial of ivuxolimab. Adults with locally advanced or metastatic melanoma, renal cell carcinoma, hepatocellular carcinoma or head and neck squamous cell carcinoma were enrolled in the trial. Before TCR sequencing, CD4+ T cells and CD8+ T cells from peripheral blood were sorted into separate populations. Genomic DNA was extracted from sorted cells for sequencing of the TCRbeta CDR3 region. The immunoSEQ Assay was used to sequence the TCRbeta CDR3 regions. The table was pulled from immuneACCESS by TCRdb, which kept in-frame rearrangements only. Such tables lose some clones; where checked, under half of the loss comes from unresolved V genes, and the rest has no known cause. The sample includes around 68,000 clones, with about 85% observed a single time. The ten largest clones represent roughly a sixth of the sample.

The clonotype was recovered from an adult with an advanced solid tumor such as melanoma, head and neck, liver or kidney cancer. The rearrangement joined TRBV28 to TRBJ1-2; confidence is insufficient to name the D gene. Sequences were derived from CD4+ or CD8+ T cells sorted from blood, sampled in a trial of the OX40 agonist ivuxolimab. The CDR3 has the sequence CASTNRAYGYTF. Read as DNA, the sequence is TGTGCCAGCACCAACAGAGCCTATGGCTACACCTTC.